These 32 T cell receptor beta chains came from one sample sequenced in a study of T cell clusters in autoimmune cytopenias. One tube held mixed TRB-A and TRB-B primer pools for touch-down PCR. TCRdb reprocessed the multiplex PCR reads and reports one entry per CDR3 protein, with no DNA. This table holds more than 3,000 distinct CDR3 sequences. TRB was amplified from roughly 250 ng of peripheral blood genomic DNA per sample. These records were also assigned to another study, of T cell repertoires in aging, cancer and after chemotherapy.

Sequencing was carried out using peripheral blood. The source is a human donor in good health.

By frequency, this clonotype is medium-sized. The genes are TRBV19 and TRBJ2-7; TCRdb picks TRBD1, but there is no DNA to check that call. The germline CDR1 and CDR2 sequences are LNHDA and SQIVND (reference sequence). The CDR3 runs 13 residues. This CDR3 is CASSINRGEEQYF.

The chain recombines TRBV6-5 with TRBJ2-2; TCRdb picks TRBD1, but there is no DNA to check that call. This CDR3 comprises 15 residues. Germline V gene data show CDR1 as MNHEY and CDR2 as SVGAGI. The CDR3 sequence is CASRSRTANTGELFF.

Frequency places this clonotype as medium-sized. CDR3 residues: CASSLLTGSGNTIYF. The chain combines TRBV19 with TRBJ1-3. Germline CDR1 is LNHDA and CDR2 is SQIVND (reference sequence). The CDR3 is 15 residues long.

Frequency places this clonotype as medium-sized (0.01 to 0.1%). CDR3: CSAEDRGLHYGYTF. V is TRBV20-1 and J is TRBJ1-2; TCRdb indicates TRBD1, and absent DNA this call remains unverified. The CDR3 spans 14 residues. CDR1 and CDR2 (germline): DFQATT, SNEGSKA (reference sequence).

Frequency places this clonotype as medium-sized. This rearrangement joins TRBV6-2 or TRBV6-3 to TRBJ2-7; TCRdb's D call of TRBD2 is untestable without DNA. Germline-derived CDR1 and CDR2 are MNHEY and SVGEGT. The length of the CDR3 is 14 residues. The CDR3 reads CASNLGLATHEQYF.

Frequency places this clonotype as medium-sized. The CDR3 protein is CASSIYRGTSYEQYF. The V gene is TRBV27, the J gene TRBJ2-7; with no DNA, the TCRdb D assignment of TRBD1 cannot be verified. The CDR3 spans 15 residues. CDR1 and CDR2 (germline): MNHEY, SMNVEV (reference sequence).

This clonotype ranks as medium-sized in terms of frequency. The V call is TRBV6-5, the J call TRBJ2-6; TCRdb returns TRBD1, unconfirmable since there is no DNA. The CDR3 is 16 amino acids. Looked up from germline, CDR1 is MNHEY and CDR2 is SVGAGI. Here the CDR3 reads CASSTGQVRGANVLTF.

By frequency, this clonotype registers medium-sized. This sequence joins TRBV7-2 and TRBJ2-2; TCRdb indicates TRBD2, and absent DNA this call remains unverified. This CDR3 is built from 15 residues. Germline V gene sequence: CDR1 SGHTA, CDR2 FQGNSA. The CDR3 region is CASSSTSANTGELFF.

CDR3: CASSEGQERDYEQYF. This chain links TRBV21-1 with TRBJ2-7; TCRdb lists TRBD1, though no DNA is available to test this call. TRBV21-1 corresponds to a pseudogene. CDR3 size: 15 residues.

This chain uses TRBV5-5 with TRBJ2-3; absent DNA, TCRdb's TRBD1 call cannot be checked. This CDR3 has 14 residues. Germline loops: CDR1 SGHKS, CDR2 YYEKEE (reference sequence). CDR3 in amino acids: CASSLEGALDTQYF.

This sequence joins TRBV28 and TRBJ2-7; TCRdb's D call, TRBD2, is unchecked because there is no DNA. This CDR3 region has 15 residues. Germline assignment: CDR1 MDHEN and CDR2 SYDVKM. This CDR3 is CASSSHREGSYEQYF.

This clonotype is medium-sized by frequency. The chain is built from TRBV5-4 and TRBJ1-2; checking the TCRdb D call of TRBD1 is not possible without DNA. There are 14 residues in the CDR3. Germline CDR1 SGHNT, CDR2 YYREEE (reference sequence). This CDR3 is CASSLGQGADGYTF.

This clonotype is labeled medium-sized based on frequency. This rearrangement joins TRBV11-3 to TRBJ2-5. From germline, CDR1 is SGHNT and CDR2 YENEEA. The CDR3 contains 13 residues. The CDR3 spells CASSLPAGETQYF.

This clonotype is labeled medium-sized based on frequency. The chain has TRBV18 and TRBJ1-2; TCRdb proposes TRBD1, but this gene call is untestable without DNA. CDR3 length equals 12 residues. Germline V gene lookup returns CDR1 KGHSH and CDR2 LQKENI. CDR3 loop: CASSPGGRGYTF.

This clonotype registers medium-sized by frequency. The rearrangement links TRBV4-3 to TRBJ2-2; absent DNA, TCRdb's TRBD2 call cannot be checked. The CDR3 contains 15 residues. The germline V gene encodes CDR1 LGHNA and CDR2 YSLEER. The CDR3 region is CASSLAGDHTGELFF.

Measured by frequency, this clonotype is medium-sized. V is TRBV28 and J is TRBJ2-7; without DNA, the TCRdb call of TRBD2 cannot be checked. The CDR3 covers 14 residues. Germline V gene sequence: CDR1 MDHEN, CDR2 SYDVKM. The CDR3 here is CASSLTAFPYEQYF.

J is TRBJ2-1 and V is TRBV6-4; without DNA, the TCRdb call of TRBD1 cannot be checked. The length of the CDR3 is 15 residues. Germline V gene sequence: CDR1 MRHNA, CDR2 SNTAGT. The CDR3 spells CASSEDGGSYNEQFF.

Considering frequency, this clonotype is medium-sized (0.01 to 0.1%). V is TRBV20-1 and J is TRBJ2-3; TCRdb names TRBD2, which stays unverified in the absence of DNA. Germline V lookup: CDR1 DFQATT, CDR2 SNEGSKA (reference sequence). The CDR3 runs 14 residues. The chain's CDR3 is CSYSGRARMDTQYF.

The chain uses TRBV5-1 and TRBJ2-3; without DNA, the TCRdb call of TRBD2 cannot be checked. The CDR3 is made up of 15 amino acids. Germline lookup yields CDR1 SGHRS and CDR2 YFSETQ. This CDR3 reads CASSLTSGRTDTQYF.

The V and J genes are TRBV4-3 and TRBJ2-7; TCRdb calls TRBD2, which cannot be checked without DNA. Germline-derived CDR1 and CDR2 are LGHNA and YSLEER. This CDR3 is built from 16 residues. CDR3 sequence: CASSQDSTTSPLGQYF.

By frequency, this clonotype registers medium-sized. CDR3 sequence reads: CASSYSSQPQHF. This rearrangement joins TRBV6-6 to TRBJ1-5. Germline lookup yields CDR1 MNHNY and CDR2 SVGAGI (reference sequence). The CDR3 has 12 residues.

Considering frequency, this clonotype is large. This chain links TRBV6-5 with TRBJ1-2. CDR1 is MNHEY and CDR2 is SVGAGI in the germline V gene. CDR3 size: 12 residues. CDR3 residues: CASSASTYGYTF.

By frequency, this clonotype is medium-sized. The J gene is TRBJ1-1, the V gene TRBV5-1. Per the germline V gene, CDR1 is SGHRS and CDR2 is YFSETQ. The CDR3 consists of 14 residues. The CDR3 spells CASSPRSTDTEAFF.

This chain links TRBV4-3 with TRBJ2-6; the D gene TCRdb calls, TRBD2, cannot be checked with no DNA. Per germline, CDR1 LGHNA and CDR2 YSLEER. The CDR3 is 20 residues long. CDR3 amino acids: CASSQDTFMAGFSGANVLTF.

This clonotype is classed as medium-sized by frequency. The chain employs TRBV11-2 and TRBJ2-1; TCRdb reports TRBD1, a call that lacks DNA to check it against. Germline V gene sequence: CDR1 SGHAT, CDR2 FQNNGV. This CDR3 contains 14 residues. This CDR3 reads CATRGAELYNEQFF.

Its frequency marks this clonotype as medium-sized. V and J are TRBV7-9 and TRBJ2-7; without DNA, the TCRdb call of TRBD1 cannot be checked. The CDR3 loop spans 16 amino acids. Germline V gene sequence: CDR1 SEHNR, CDR2 FQNEAQ (reference sequence). This CDR3 is CASSLVRPGASYEQYF. Looking up the rest from reference TRBV7-9 and TRBJ2-7 gives the full variable domain: DTGVSQNPRHKITKRGQNVTFRCDPISEHNRLYWYRQTLGQGPEFLTYFQNEAQLEKSRLLSDRFSAERPKGSFSTLEIQRTEQGDSAMYLCASSLVRPGASYEQYFGPGTRLTVT.

Its frequency marks this clonotype as medium-sized (0.01 to 0.1%). The chain recombines TRBV25-1 with TRBJ2-7; TCRdb calls TRBD1, which cannot be checked without DNA. The CDR3 totals 16 residues. Germline CDR1 reads MGHDK; CDR2 reads SYGVNS. CDR3 protein: CASSGLRTGESYEQYF.

The rearrangement joins TRBV28 to TRBJ1-5. Per germline, CDR1 MDHEN and CDR2 SYDVKM. The CDR3 is 15 residues long. The CDR3 sequence: CASRTYRGGNQPQHF.

This clonotype is called medium-sized (0.01 to 0.1%) based on its frequency. The V and J genes are TRBV7-2 and TRBJ1-6; TCRdb gives TRBD1 as the D gene, but with no DNA this cannot be confirmed. This CDR3 is built from 16 residues. The germline V gene has CDR1 SGHTA and CDR2 FQGNSA. CDR3: CASSSTGAKDNSPLHF.

The rearrangement uses TRBV14 and TRBJ1-2; TCRdb's D gene call, TRBD1, goes unchecked for lack of DNA. The CDR3 is 15 residues long. Germline V gives CDR1 SGHDN, CDR2 FVKESK. CDR3 in amino acids: CASSQVTGSNYGYTF.

The chain combines TRBV12-3 or TRBV12-4 with TRBJ2-3; TCRdb proposes TRBD2, but this gene call is untestable without DNA. This CDR3 is built from 20 residues. CDR3 residues: CASTLTRRGIVAGNTDTQYF.

This clonotype counts as medium-sized (0.01 to 0.1%) by frequency. V usage is TRBV12-3 or TRBV12-4 and J usage is TRBJ2-4; with no DNA, the TCRdb D assignment of TRBD1 cannot be verified. The CDR3 extends over 14 amino acids. This CDR3 is CASSWGQGGDIQYF.